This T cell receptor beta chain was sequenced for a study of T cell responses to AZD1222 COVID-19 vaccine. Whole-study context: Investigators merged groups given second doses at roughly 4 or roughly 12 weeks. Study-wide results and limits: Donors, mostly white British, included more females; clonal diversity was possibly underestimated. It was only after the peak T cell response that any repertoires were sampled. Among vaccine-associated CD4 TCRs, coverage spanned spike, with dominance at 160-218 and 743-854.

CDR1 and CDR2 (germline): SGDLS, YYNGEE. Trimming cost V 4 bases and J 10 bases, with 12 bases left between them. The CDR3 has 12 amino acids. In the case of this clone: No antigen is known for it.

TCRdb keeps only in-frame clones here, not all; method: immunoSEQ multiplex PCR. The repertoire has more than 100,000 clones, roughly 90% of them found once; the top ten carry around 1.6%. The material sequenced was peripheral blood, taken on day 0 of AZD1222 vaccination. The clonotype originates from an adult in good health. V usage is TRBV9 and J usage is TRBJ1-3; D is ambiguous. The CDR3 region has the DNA TGTGCCAGCAGCTCCCTAGAAGGGACCATATATTTT. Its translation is CASSSLEGTIYF.